This T cell receptor beta chain appears in the sequencing data of a study of CD8 T cells in ankylosing spondylitis. Overall study findings and caveats: Characteristic of ankylosing spondylitis blood, it appeared, was a TCR beta motif comprising roughly 8 highly homologous variants. Researchers reportedly found disease-linked clones significantly enriched in matched ankylosing spondylitis synovial fluid.

As concerns this clonotype: As yet, its antigen is unknown.

TCRdb ran MiXCR on the 5' RACE reads and lists one entry per CDR3 protein. The sample has fewer than 500,000 distinct CDR3 sequences, more than 20% seen once. Germline assignment: CDR1 LGHNA and CDR2 YSLEER. V lost 1 base, J lost 0 bases, and 2 bases stayed unmatched. There are 15 residues in the CDR3. The receptor was isolated from a male donor with ankylosing spondylitis. The specimen was blood, either unsorted or a sorted T cell fraction (not recorded which). V usage is TRBV4-3 and J usage is TRBJ1-2; 7 nucleotides line up with TRBD1. The CDR3, as DNA: TGCGCCAGCAGCCAAGCTACAGGGGCTAACTATGGCTACACCTTC. Translation: CASSQATGANYGYTF.